These 25 T cell receptor beta chains were all obtained from the same sample, sequenced in a study of T cells after yellow fever vaccination. TCRdb fed the 5' RACE reads into MiXCR, producing one record per CDR3 protein. Seen here are about 430,000 distinct CDR3 sequences, under 20% observed once, and the top ten hold roughly a sixth. The source material was PBMCs, sampled before the yellow fever booster vaccination. These receptors came from a man between 18 and 35 years old who received the YFV17D yellow fever vaccine.

This clonotype has only a few counts. The chain recombines TRBV6-1 with TRBJ2-5; 9 nucleotides match TRBD2. Looked up from germline, CDR1 is MNHNS and CDR2 is SASEGT. With V trimmed by 3 bases and J by 5 bases, 10 bases remained unmatched. The CDR3 extends over 16 amino acids. The DNA for the CDR3 is TGTGCCAGCAGTGAGGGGGCTAGCGGGGCCGGGGAGACCCAGTACTTC. Encoded protein: CASSEGASGAGETQYF.

The chain links TRBV5-1 to TRBJ2-7; D assignment may be TRBD1 or TRBD2 (6 bases each). The V gene lost 5 bases and the J gene lost 5 bases, with 23 bases spanning the gap. There are 16 residues in the CDR3. Germline V CDR1 and CDR2: SGHRS, YFSETQ. The CDR3: CASRETGQPTGDEQYV. The CDR3 DNA reads TGCGCCAGCAGGGAAACCGGACAGCCAACGGGGGACGAGCAGTACGTC.

The rearrangement uses TRBV5-4 and TRBJ1-2; D gene unclear. CDR1 SGHNT and CDR2 YYREEE come from the germline V gene (reference sequence). Trimming cost V 0 bases and J 4 bases, with 7 bases left between them. The CDR3 covers 13 residues. The CDR3 DNA is TGTGCCAGCAGCTTGGGCGTAAGCTATGGCTACACCTTC. Translating it yields CASSLGVSYGYTF.

This sequence joins TRBV7-3 and TRBJ2-1; TRBD2 matches at 7 bases. Germline loops: CDR1 SGHTA, CDR2 FQGTGA. The CDR3 has 15 residues. The V and J ends lost 2 bases and 7 bases, in that order; junction bases with no gene match: 8. As DNA, the CDR3 is TGTGCCAGCAGCTTAGGTGGGGGAGCGGGGAATGAGCAGTTCTTC. Its translation: CASSLGGGAGNEQFF.

The gene calls are TRBV5-1 and TRBJ2-2, with D hard to call. Germline CDR1 SGHRS, CDR2 YFSETQ. V lost 0 bases, J lost 3 bases, and 3 bases lay in between. The CDR3 is 13 residues long. The CDR3 region is CASSLEDTGELFF. The CDR3 nucleotides read TGCGCCAGCAGCTTGGAAGACACCGGGGAGCTGTTTTTT.

V and J are TRBV7-9 and TRBJ1-2, with 7 bases matching TRBD1. Germline assignment: CDR1 SEHNR and CDR2 FQNEAQ (reference sequence). The CDR3 is 15 residues long. V was pared by 3 bases and J by 5 bases, with 9 bases of the junction left unmatched. The CDR3 DNA follows: TGTGCCAGCAGCTTCGAGGACAGGAGACCTTATGGCTACACCTTC. Protein: CASSFEDRRPYGYTF.

This clonotype has a handful of counts. V is TRBV12-3 or TRBV12-4 and J is TRBJ1-2, with no clear D. The CDR3 loop spans 13 amino acids. Trimming cost V 6 bases and J 6 bases, with 14 bases left between them. CDR3 region: CASSLSNLDGYTF. CDR3 coding DNA: TGTGCCAGCAGCCTCAGTAACCTGGATGGCTACACCTTC.

Only a few counts were recorded for this clonotype. This chain uses TRBV15 with TRBJ2-3; D is perhaps TRBD2 (7 bases). CDR1 is LNHNV, CDR2 YYDKDF, per germline (reference sequence). The CDR3 has 19 residues. Deletions cut 3 bases from V and 3 bases from J, with 25 bases between. In DNA form, the CDR3 reads TGTGCCACCAGCAGGTCGAGGCTTGGCGGGGGCTCCACGACAGATACGCAGTATTTT. Protein: CATSRSRLGGGSTTDTQYF.

This clonotype appeared a single time. The chain links TRBV9 to TRBJ1-1; possible D gene TRBD1, 6 bases. The CDR3 covers 13 residues. In germline, CDR1 is SGDLS, CDR2 YYNGEE. The V end lost 5 bases, the J end lost 2 bases, and 10 bases lay between the germline ends. The CDR3 reads CASRRTDNTEAFF. The CDR3 DNA follows: TGTGCCAGCAGAAGGACAGATAACACTGAAGCTTTCTTT.

There are a few counts of this clonotype. The genes are TRBV4-1 and TRBJ2-7; tentatively, D is TRBD2 (6 bases). From germline, CDR1 is MGHRA and CDR2 YSYEKL. This CDR3 comprises 15 residues. Trimming left V 7 bases short and J 0 bases short, with 16 bases between. The DNA of the CDR3 is TGCGCCAGCACCCAGGGAGGCTATAGCTCCTACGAGCAGTACTTC. Its translation is CASTQGGYSSYEQYF.

This clonotype came up a few times. The chain recombines TRBV7-8 with TRBJ1-1; D uncertain. Trimming took off 2 bases at V and 0 bases at J, with 10 bases between the two ends. Germline-derived CDR1 and CDR2 are SGHVS and FQNEAQ. CDR3 length: 15 residues. This CDR3 is CASSLFEGMNTEAFF. The CDR3 DNA reads as TGTGCCAGCAGCTTATTTGAGGGCATGAACACTGAAGCTTTCTTT.

This clonotype has a handful of counts. The chain combines TRBV20-1 with TRBJ1-1; 9 bases map to TRBD1. The trim removed 3 bases at V and 11 bases at J, leaving 7 bases unmatched. Germline CDR1 reads DFQATT; CDR2 reads SNEGSKA (reference sequence). The CDR3 contains 12 residues. CDR3 bases: TGCAGTGCTAGTCGGGACAGGGTCGGGGCTTTCTTT. Translating gives CSASRDRVGAFF.

V usage is TRBV4-3 and J usage is TRBJ2-2; a weak D match, TRBD2 (6 bases). V lost 1 base, J lost 4 bases, and 16 bases lay in between. Germline V lookup: CDR1 LGHNA, CDR2 YSLEER. The CDR3 totals 17 residues. CDR3 coding DNA: TGCGCCAGCAGCCAAGTCTGGTTAGCGGACCTCACCGGGGAGCTGTTTTTT. It yields the protein CASSQVWLADLTGELFF.

This clonotype was found a few times. The V call is TRBV11-2, the J call TRBJ2-1; maybe TRBD2 (6 bases). Germline loops: CDR1 SGHAT, CDR2 FQNNGV. This CDR3 region has 13 residues. V was pared by 5 bases and J by 4 bases, with 9 bases between. The CDR3 region has the DNA TGTGCCAGCAGCGGGGGGTATTACAATGAGCAGTTCTTC. Its protein product is CASSGGYYNEQFF.

This clonotype was counted a few times. V gene TRBV4-3 combines with J gene TRBJ2-7; no reliable D call. In germline, CDR1 is LGHNA, CDR2 YSLEER. The CDR3 loop spans 15 amino acids. Between the trimmed V and J ends, which lost 0 bases and 0 bases, there was a span of 9 bases. This chain's CDR3 is CASSQEPGFSYEQYF. CDR3 DNA: TGCGCCAGCAGCCAAGAACCAGGATTCTCCTACGAGCAGTACTTC.

The rearrangement uses TRBV5-1 and TRBJ2-5; 11 nucleotides agree with TRBD1. The CDR3 contains 16 residues. Germline V gene sequence: CDR1 SGHRS, CDR2 YFSETQ. The J segment lost 5 bases and the V segment lost 3 bases, leaving 9 bases of the junction unmatched. CDR3 DNA: TGCGCCAGCAGCTCCGACGCCGGACAGGGGGCTGAGACCCAGTACTTC. Its translation is CASSSDAGQGAETQYF.

This clonotype was picked up a small number of times. The chain carries TRBV7-6 and TRBJ2-1; the match to TRBD2 covers 9 bases. The CDR3 extends over 15 amino acids. V shed 7 bases and J 9 bases; nucleotides not matched to a gene: 13. Per the germline V gene, CDR1 is SGHVS and CDR2 is FNYEAQ. The DNA of the CDR3 is TGTGCCAGCATCCCCGGGCGGGGGGGGGCCGGTGAGCAGTTCTTC. Amino acids: CASIPGRGGAGEQFF.

This clonotype was counted only a few times. The chain joins TRBV7-9 to TRBJ2-5, with 8 nucleotides matching TRBD2. The CDR3 covers 15 residues. Per the germline V gene, CDR1 is SEHNR and CDR2 is FQNEAQ (reference sequence). V gave up 8 bases and J gave up 8 bases; unmatched junction bases: 16. CDR3 sequence (DNA): TGTGCCAGCGCCCTGGGTAGCGGGGCTGGAGTCACCCAGTACTTC. It specifies CASALGSGAGVTQYF.

The chain links TRBV15 to TRBJ1-2; D gene ambiguous. The CDR3 spans 15 residues. Trimming stripped 1 base from V and 8 bases from J, with 17 bases between. From germline, CDR1 is LNHNV and CDR2 YYDKDF (reference sequence). The CDR3 is CATSRAPQLGAGYTF. Written as DNA, the CDR3 is TGTGCCACCAGCAGAGCCCCCCAGCTGGGAGCAGGCTACACCTTC.

Ten or more counts support this clonotype. This chain links TRBV20-1 with TRBJ2-5, with 9 bases aligning to TRBD2. CDR1 is DFQATT and CDR2 is SNEGSKA in the germline V gene (reference sequence). The length of the CDR3 is 17 residues. V lost 2 bases and J lost 7; bases outside the gene matches: 17. As DNA, the CDR3 is TGCAGTGCTAGAAGGGATCGGACTAGCGCCGGTAACGGGACCCAGTACTTC. It yields the protein CSARRDRTSAGNGTQYF.

V gene TRBV12-3 or TRBV12-4 combines with J gene TRBJ1-2, with D tentatively TRBD1 (5 bases). The V end lost 9 bases, the J end lost 2 bases, and 16 bases lay between the germline ends. The CDR3 is 14 residues long. The chain's CDR3 is CASRGAGNNYGYTF. The CDR3 DNA sequence: TGTGCCAGTCGTGGGGCAGGGAACAACTATGGCTACACCTTC.

This clonotype was detected only a few times. The chain links TRBV7-2 to TRBJ1-5; 7 bases match TRBD1. Germline CDR1 and CDR2: SGHTA and FQGNSA. The CDR3 totals 15 residues. The ends lost 1 base at V and 3 bases at J; junction bases unmatched: 3. In nucleotides, the CDR3 is TGTGCCAGCAGCTTAGTGGGACAGCTCAATCAGCCCCAGCATTTT. Amino acid sequence: CASSLVGQLNQPQHF.

The rearrangement links TRBV4-1 to TRBJ1-6; D remains unclear. Trimming pared 1 base from V and 5 bases from J, leaving 15 bases between. CDR1 is MGHRA and CDR2 is YSYEKL in the germline V gene. The CDR3 runs to 17 residues. CDR3 nucleotides: TGCGCCAGCAGCCAAGGTTGGGCCCGGAGTAATAATTCACCCCTCCACTTT. Its translation: CASSQGWARSNNSPLHF.

This clonotype has only a few counts. For the CDR3, the DNA is TGTGCCAACCGACTGGGCTCACCCCTCCACTTT. This translates into CANRLGSPLHF. V usage is TRBV12-3 or TRBV12-4 and J usage is TRBJ1-6; no clear D gene. The length of the CDR3 is 11 residues. V lost 10 bases and J 10 bases, leaving 11 bases between the germline ends.

The rearrangement links TRBV7-9 to TRBJ2-7, with D possibly matching TRBD1 (6 bases). Germline V gene lookup returns CDR1 SEHNR and CDR2 FQNEAQ (reference sequence). CDR3 length: 15 residues. Between the trimmed V and J ends, which lost 0 bases and 1 base, there was a span of 10 bases. CDR3 in amino acids: CASSLAPGVSYEQYV. The CDR3 DNA reads as TGTGCCAGCAGCTTAGCGCCAGGGGTGTCCTACGAGCAGTACGTC.